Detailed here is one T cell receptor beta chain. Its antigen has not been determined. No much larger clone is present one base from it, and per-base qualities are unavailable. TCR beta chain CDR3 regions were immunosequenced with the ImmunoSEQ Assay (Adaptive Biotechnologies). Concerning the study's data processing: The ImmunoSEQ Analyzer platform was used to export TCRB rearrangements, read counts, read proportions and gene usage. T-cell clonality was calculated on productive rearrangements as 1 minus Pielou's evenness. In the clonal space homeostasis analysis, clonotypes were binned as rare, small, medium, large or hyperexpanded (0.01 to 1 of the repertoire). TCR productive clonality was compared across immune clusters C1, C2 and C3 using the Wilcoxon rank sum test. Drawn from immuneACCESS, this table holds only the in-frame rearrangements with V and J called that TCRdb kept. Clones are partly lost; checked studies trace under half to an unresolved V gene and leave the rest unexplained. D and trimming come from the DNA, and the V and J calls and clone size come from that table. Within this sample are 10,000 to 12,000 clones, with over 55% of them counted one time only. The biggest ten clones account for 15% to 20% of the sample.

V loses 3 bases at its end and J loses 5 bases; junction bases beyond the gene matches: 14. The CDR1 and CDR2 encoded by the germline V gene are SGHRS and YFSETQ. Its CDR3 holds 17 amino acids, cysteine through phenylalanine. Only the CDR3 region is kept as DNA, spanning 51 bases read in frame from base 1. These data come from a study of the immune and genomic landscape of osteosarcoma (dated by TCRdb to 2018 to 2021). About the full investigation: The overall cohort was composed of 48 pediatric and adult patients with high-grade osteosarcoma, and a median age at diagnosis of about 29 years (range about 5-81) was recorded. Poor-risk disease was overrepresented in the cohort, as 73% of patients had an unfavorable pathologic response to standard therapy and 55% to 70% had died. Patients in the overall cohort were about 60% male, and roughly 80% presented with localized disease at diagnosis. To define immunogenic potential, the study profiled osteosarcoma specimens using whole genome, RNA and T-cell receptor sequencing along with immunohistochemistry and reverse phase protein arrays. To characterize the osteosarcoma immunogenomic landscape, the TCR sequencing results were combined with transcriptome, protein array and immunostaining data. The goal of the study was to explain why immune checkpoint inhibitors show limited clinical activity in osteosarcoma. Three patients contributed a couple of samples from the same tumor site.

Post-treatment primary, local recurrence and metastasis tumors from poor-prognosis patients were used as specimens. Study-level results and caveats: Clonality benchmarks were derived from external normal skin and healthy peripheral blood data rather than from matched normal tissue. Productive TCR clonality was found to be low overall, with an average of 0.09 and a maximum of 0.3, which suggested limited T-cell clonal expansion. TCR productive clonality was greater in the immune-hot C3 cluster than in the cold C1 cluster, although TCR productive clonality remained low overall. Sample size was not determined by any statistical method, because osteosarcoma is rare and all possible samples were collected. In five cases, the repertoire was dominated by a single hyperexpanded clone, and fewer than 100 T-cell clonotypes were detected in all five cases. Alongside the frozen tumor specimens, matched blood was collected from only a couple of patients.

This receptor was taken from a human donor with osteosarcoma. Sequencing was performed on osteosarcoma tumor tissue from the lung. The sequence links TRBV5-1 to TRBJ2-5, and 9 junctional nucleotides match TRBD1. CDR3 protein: CASSSKTGTGTWETQYF. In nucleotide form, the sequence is TGCGCCAGCAGCTCAAAAACCGGGACAGGGACCTGGGAGACCCAGTACTTC.